The clone carrying this T cell receptor (beta chain) was found a few times. This specimen comes from a study of T cell responses to AZD1222 COVID-19 vaccine. The method was immunoSEQ multiplex PCR; TCRdb's version includes in-frame clones alone and lacks a portion of them. The repertoire holds 55,000 to 75,000 clones, with about 85% as singletons. Germline V gene lookup returns CDR1 MNHEY and CDR2 SVGAGI. The CDR3 is made up of 15 amino acids. Unmatched junction bases numbered 11, after V lost 5 bases and J lost 5 bases. The origin of this receptor is an adult in good health. Sequencing was performed on peripheral blood, taken on day 0 of AZD1222 vaccination. The rearrangement uses TRBV6-5 and TRBJ2-5, with TRBD1 identical over 7 bases. This CDR3 reads CASSQTQGIGETQYF. CDR3 nucleotide sequence: TGTGCCAGCAGTCAGACACAGGGGATTGGGGAGACCCAGTACTTC.